The source of this T cell receptor beta chain is a study of blood T cells in healthy people across ages. Combining a sample-barcoded 5' primer with a J-beta primer mix, a second PCR ran for about 7 to 11 cycles. Each CDR3 protein is one row after TCRdb ran MiXCR on the 5' RACE reads. In the table there are about 1 million distinct CDR3 sequences, more than 40% of which are singletons. The CDR3 is 17 amino acids. V lost 5 bases and J lost 7; bases outside the gene matches: 20. From germline, CDR1 is SGHAT and CDR2 FQDESV (reference sequence). The sequence came from a woman aged 60 to 75 in good health. The chain is built from TRBV11-1 and TRBJ2-7, with 7 bases that match TRBD2. Sequenced: blood. The CDR3 loop is CASSPTTSSSGYNEQYF. The CDR3 nucleotides are TGTGCCAGCAGCCCAACTACGAGCTCTAGCGGCTACAATGAGCAGTACTTC.